A single sample gave rise to the 9 T cell receptor beta chains below, sequenced in a study of T-cell reconstitution after alpha-beta-depleted transplantation in children. The library targeted TCRbeta and was prepared with unique molecular identifiers. Each CDR3 protein gets one entry after TCRdb re-called the PCR reads with MiXCR. Of about 580,000 distinct CDR3 sequences listed, about 21% are singletons. The specimen was PBMCs, mostly from graft donor cells, collected 360 days after TCRalphabeta/CD19-depleted stem cell transplant. The receptors come from a boy in the first two years of life who had a stem cell transplant for acute myeloid leukemia, so the T cells may come from the graft donor.

The chain's CDR3 is CASSFMSGKTEAFF. The DNA of the CDR3 is TGTGCCAGCAGTTTTATGTCAGGGAAAACTGAAGCTTTCTTT. The chain recombines TRBV28 with TRBJ1-1; weak D call: TRBD1 (5 bases). This CDR3 region has 14 residues. CDR1 and CDR2 (germline): MDHEN, SYDVKM. V lost 3 bases and J 5 bases, leaving 13 bases between the germline ends.

This clonotype was counted ten times or more. The V gene is TRBV12-3 or TRBV12-4, the J gene TRBJ2-1; maybe TRBD2 (6 bases). CDR3 length: 15 residues. The V end was cut by 6 bases, the J end by 2 bases, with 14 bases between. CDR3 DNA sequence: TGTGCCAGCAGACCTGGGGCTAGCGCCTACAATGAGCAGTTCTTC. It specifies CASRPGASAYNEQFF.

This clonotype was detected ten times or more. This chain links TRBV5-1 with TRBJ2-7, with 8 positions matching TRBD1. Germline values: CDR1 SGHRS, CDR2 YFSETQ. The CDR3 is made up of 15 amino acids. The junction had 4 bases not matched to a gene; V was cut back by 0 bases and J by 2 bases. CDR3 DNA: TGCGCCAGCAGCTTGGGGACAGGGCGAACCTACGAGCAGTACGTC. Protein product: CASSLGTGRTYEQYV.

There are a few counts of this clonotype. The chain joins TRBV21-1 to TRBJ2-7; the table's D call of TRBD2 was not tested on the DNA. TRBV21-1 is classified as a pseudogene. The CDR3 has 11 residues. The CDR3 protein is CASSPRELGAV. In nucleotides, the CDR3 is TGTGCCAGCAGCCCCAGGGAACTAGGCGCCGTC.

Only a few counts were recorded for this clonotype. This chain uses TRBV7-3 with TRBJ2-1; D is possibly TRBD1 (8 bases). This CDR3 has 15 amino acids. The V gene lost 5 bases and the J gene lost 6 bases, with 17 bases spanning the gap. Looked up from germline, CDR1 is SGHTA and CDR2 is FQGTGA. The CDR3 nucleotides read TGTGCCAGCAGCCGTACAGGGGGAGGGAGCAATGAGCAGTTCTTC. Its translation is CASSRTGGGSNEQFF.

This clonotype was seen more than once but under ten times. The chain has TRBV6-1 and TRBJ2-2, with a possible D match to TRBD1 (6 bases). The CDR3 loop spans 15 amino acids. Germline loops: CDR1 MNHNS, CDR2 SASEGT. Deletions cut 6 bases from V and 3 bases from J, with 14 bases between. The DNA for the CDR3 is TGTGCCAGCAGCCGACAGGCGCGGGACACCGGGGAGCTGTTTTTT. This translates into CASSRQARDTGELFF.

This clonotype was detected ten times or more. This chain connects TRBV20-1 to TRBJ2-7; no definite D call. This CDR3 has 12 amino acids. Trimming took off 3 bases at V and 4 bases at J, with 10 bases between the two ends. CDR1 is DFQATT, CDR2 SNEGSKA, per germline (reference sequence). The CDR3 spells CSARADGYEQYF. CDR3 sequence (DNA): TGCAGTGCTAGGGCCGACGGTTACGAGCAGTACTTC.

In DNA form, the CDR3 reads TGTGCCAGCAGCTTTCCCGGGAGGGAGCAGCATTTT. Translated, it gives CASSFPGREQHF. The chain joins TRBV7-2 to TRBJ1-5; D gene unclear. CDR3 size: 12 residues. CDR1 is SGHTA and CDR2 is FQGNSA in the germline V gene. Trimming removed 3 bases at V and 13 bases at J, with 13 bases between.

This clonotype was detected ten times or more. The rearrangement uses TRBV3-1 and TRBJ1-4; 9 positions agree with TRBD1. Trimming cost V 8 bases and J 1 base; bases outside gene matches: 11. This CDR3 is built from 17 residues. Germline-derived CDR1 and CDR2 are LGHDT and YNNKEL (reference sequence). CDR3 protein: CASSSSGTGLTNEKLFF. In nucleotides, the CDR3 is TGTGCCAGCTCGAGTTCCGGGACAGGGCTAACTAATGAAAAACTGTTTTTT.